This T cell receptor beta chain was identified during a study of blood T cell repertoires in COVID-19. Looking at the study overall: Researchers got acute and convalescent COVID-19 samples from the United States, Italy and Spain.

The table came from immunoSEQ multiplex PCR; TCRdb's copy has only in-frame clones and leaves some out. The sample comprises about 360,000 clones, around nine tenths of which are singletons, and roughly 6.6% rests with the top ten. The germline gives CDR1 GTSNPN, CDR2 SVGIG (reference sequence). This CDR3 spans 12 amino acids. J gave up 2 bases and V 7 bases, and 2 bases lay outside the gene matches. Sequenced input: peripheral blood. The rearrangement uses TRBV30 and TRBJ2-3, with TRBD2 matching over 8 bases. This sequence originates from a woman in her sixties or seventies with COVID-19, enrolled during active disease. The CDR3 nucleotides read TGTGCCTCGGGGGGGCCCACAGATACGCAGTATTTT. Its protein is CASGGPTDTQYF. The whole variable domain, remainder taken from reference TRBV30 and TRBJ2-3, is SQTIHQWPATLVQPVGSPLSLECTVEGTSNPNLYWYRQAAGRGLQLLFYSVGIGQISSEVPQNLSASRPQDRQFILSSKKLLLSDSGFYLCASGGPTDTQYFGPGTRLTVL.